This T cell receptor (beta chain) was sequenced in a study of T cell changes during pregnancy in multiple sclerosis (dated by TCRdb to about 2019). About the study as a whole: Changes in the T cell repertoire over the course of pregnancy were examined in this study in women with multiple sclerosis.

Between the V and J ends, shortened by 3 bases and 5 bases respectively, the junction contains 19 bases. The germline V gene gives CDR1 as SGDLS and CDR2 as YYNGEE. Including cysteine and phenylalanine, the CDR3 has 16 amino acids. Just CDR3 DNA is preserved here, 48 bases in frame from base 1. As concerns this clone: Its antigen is not yet known. Base qualities are missing; no much larger clone stands one base away.

Library prep was done by the immunoSEQ multiplex PCR assay. Held by TCRdb, this immuneACCESS table contains in-frame sequences only and omits some clones. Under half of the omission traces to an unresolved V gene where checked; the cause of the rest is unknown. Recorded for this sample are about 38,000 clones; just over 90% of them occurred a single time. About 0.4% of the sample comes from the top ten. The sample consisted of CD4+ T cells from peripheral blood mononuclear cells, taken in the third trimester of pregnancy. The TCR sequence derives from a female donor in good health, enrolled as a control in a pregnancy study. The rearrangement joined TRBV9 to TRBJ2-3; no D gene call is confident. The CDR3 loop reads CASSANDVKSGDTQYF. The DNA is TGTGCCAGCAGCGCAAACGATGTAAAATCAGGAGATACGCAGTATTTT.